This T cell receptor (beta chain) came from a study of blood T cell repertoires in COVID-19. Across the whole study: Spain, Italy and the United States supplied samples that represented acute and convalescent COVID-19. The analysed material was cDNA or gDNA that came from T cells, B-cell-depleted T cells, or PBMCs.

Original data processing: Nucleated cell counts were estimated from reference gene primer amplification. Method: immunoSEQ multiplex PCR; TCRdb's copy keeps in-frame clones and lacks some. V, J and clone size derive from that table, while D and trimming were established from the DNA sequence. The data show about 58,000 clones, 60% to 85% seen once. From germline, CDR1 is GTSNPN and CDR2 SVGIG (reference sequence). The CDR3 length is 19 residues. V lost 2 bases and J 0 bases, leaving 20 bases between the germline ends. This clonotype was sampled from a human donor in a cohort sampled during active COVID-19. The sample consisted of peripheral blood. This rearrangement joins TRBV30 to TRBJ1-6; TRBD1 is a possible D gene (5 bases). CDR3 residues: CAWSPTRTRPSSYNSPLHF. In DNA, the CDR3 is TGTGCCTGGAGTCCGACCAGGACAAGGCCGAGCTCCTATAATTCACCCCTCCACTTT. Together with reference TRBV30 and TRBJ1-6, the CDR3 gives the full variable domain: SQTIHQWPATLVQPVGSPLSLECTVEGTSNPNLYWYRQAAGRGLQLLFYSVGIGQISSEVPQNLSASRPQDRQFILSSKKLLLSDSGFYLCAWSPTRTRPSSYNSPLHFGNGTRLTVT.